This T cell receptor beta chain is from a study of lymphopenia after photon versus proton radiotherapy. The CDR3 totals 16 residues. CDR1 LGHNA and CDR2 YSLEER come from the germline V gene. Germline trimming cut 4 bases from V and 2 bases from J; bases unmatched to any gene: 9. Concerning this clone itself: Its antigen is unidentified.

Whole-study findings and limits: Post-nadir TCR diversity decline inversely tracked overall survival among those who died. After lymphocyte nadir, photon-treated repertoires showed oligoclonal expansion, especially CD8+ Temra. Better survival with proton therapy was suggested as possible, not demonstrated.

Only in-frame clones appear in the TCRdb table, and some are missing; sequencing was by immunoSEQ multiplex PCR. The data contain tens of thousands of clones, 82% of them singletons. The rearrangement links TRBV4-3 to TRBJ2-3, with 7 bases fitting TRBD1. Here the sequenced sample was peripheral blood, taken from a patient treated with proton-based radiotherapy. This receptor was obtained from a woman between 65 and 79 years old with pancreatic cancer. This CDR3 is CASSPTPGQHTDTQYF. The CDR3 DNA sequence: TGCGCCAGCAGCCCGACTCCGGGACAGCACACAGATACGCAGTATTTT.